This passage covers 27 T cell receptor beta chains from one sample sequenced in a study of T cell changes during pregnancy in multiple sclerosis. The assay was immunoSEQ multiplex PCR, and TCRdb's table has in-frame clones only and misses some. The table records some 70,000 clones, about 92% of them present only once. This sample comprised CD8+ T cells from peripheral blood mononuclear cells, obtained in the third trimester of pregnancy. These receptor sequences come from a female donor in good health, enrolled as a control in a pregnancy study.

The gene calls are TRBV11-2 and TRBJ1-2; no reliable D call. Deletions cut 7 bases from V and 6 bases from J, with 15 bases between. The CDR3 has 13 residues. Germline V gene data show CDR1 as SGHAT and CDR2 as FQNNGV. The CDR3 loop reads CASNLLIGNGYTF. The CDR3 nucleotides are TGTGCCAGCAACCTGCTTATCGGTAATGGCTACACCTTC.

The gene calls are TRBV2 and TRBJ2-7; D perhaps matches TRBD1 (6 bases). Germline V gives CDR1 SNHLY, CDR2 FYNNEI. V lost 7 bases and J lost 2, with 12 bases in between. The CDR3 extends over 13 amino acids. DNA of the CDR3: TGTGCCAGCACCCGGACAGACACCTACGAGCAGTACTTC. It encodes CASTRTDTYEQYF. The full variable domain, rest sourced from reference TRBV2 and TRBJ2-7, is EPEVTQTPSHQVTQMGQEVILRCVPISNHLYFYWYRQILGQKVEFLVSFYNNEISEKSEIFDDQFSVERPDGSNFTLKIRSTKLEDSAMYFCASTRTDTYEQYFGPGTRLTVT.

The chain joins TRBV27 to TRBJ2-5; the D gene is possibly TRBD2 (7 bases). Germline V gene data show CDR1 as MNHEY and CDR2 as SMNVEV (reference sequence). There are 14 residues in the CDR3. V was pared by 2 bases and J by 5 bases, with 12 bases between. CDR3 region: CASSLVGGRETQYF. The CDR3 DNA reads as TGTGCCAGCAGTTTAGTGGGGGGGCGTGAGACCCAGTACTTC.

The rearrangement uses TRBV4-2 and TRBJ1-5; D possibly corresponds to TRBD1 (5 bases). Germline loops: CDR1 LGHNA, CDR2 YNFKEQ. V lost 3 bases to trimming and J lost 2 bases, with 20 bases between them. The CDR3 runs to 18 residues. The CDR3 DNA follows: TGTGCCAGCAGCCAGAACGCCCTGGGGGGGGAGGGCAATCAGCCCCAGCATTTT. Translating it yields CASSQNALGGEGNQPQHF.

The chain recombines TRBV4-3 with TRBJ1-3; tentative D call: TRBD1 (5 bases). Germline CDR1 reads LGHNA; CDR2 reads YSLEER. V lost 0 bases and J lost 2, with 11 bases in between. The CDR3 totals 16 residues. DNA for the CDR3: TGCGCCAGCAGCCAAGATGTTCAGGGCACTGGAAACACCATATATTTT. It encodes CASSQDVQGTGNTIYF.

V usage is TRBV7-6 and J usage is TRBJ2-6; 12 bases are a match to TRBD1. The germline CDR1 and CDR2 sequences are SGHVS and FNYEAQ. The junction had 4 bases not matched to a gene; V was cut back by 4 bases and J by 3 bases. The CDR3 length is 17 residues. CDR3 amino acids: CASSSGQGAGGANVLTF. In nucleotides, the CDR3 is TGTGCCAGCAGCTCGGGACAGGGGGCGGGTGGGGCCAACGTCCTGACTTTC.

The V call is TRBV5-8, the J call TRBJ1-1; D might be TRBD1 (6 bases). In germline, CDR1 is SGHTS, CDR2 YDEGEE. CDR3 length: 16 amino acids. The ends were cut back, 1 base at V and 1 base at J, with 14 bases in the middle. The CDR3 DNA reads TGTGCCAGCAGCTTGTACTCCGGGACAACGAACACTGAAGCTTTCTTT. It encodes CASSLYSGTTNTEAFF.

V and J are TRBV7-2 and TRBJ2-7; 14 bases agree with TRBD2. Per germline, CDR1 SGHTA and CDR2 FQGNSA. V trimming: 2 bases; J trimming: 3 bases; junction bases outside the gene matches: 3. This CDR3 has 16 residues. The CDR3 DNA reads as TGTGCCAGCAGCTTACTGACTAGCGGGGGGGTCTACGAGCAGTACTTC. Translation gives CASSLLTSGGVYEQYF.

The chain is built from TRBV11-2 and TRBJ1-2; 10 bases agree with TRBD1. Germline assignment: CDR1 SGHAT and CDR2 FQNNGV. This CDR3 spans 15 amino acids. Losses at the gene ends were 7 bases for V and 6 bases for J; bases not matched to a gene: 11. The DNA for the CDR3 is TGTGCCAGCACCCTCATGGCCGGGACAGGGGATGGCTACACCTTC. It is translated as CASTLMAGTGDGYTF. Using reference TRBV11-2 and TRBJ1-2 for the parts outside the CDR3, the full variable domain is EAGVAQSPRYKIIEKRQSVAFWCNPISGHATLYWYQQILGQGPKLLIQFQNNGVVDDSQLPKDRFSAERLKGVDSTLKIQPAKLEDSAVYLCASTLMAGTGDGYTFGSGTRLTVV.

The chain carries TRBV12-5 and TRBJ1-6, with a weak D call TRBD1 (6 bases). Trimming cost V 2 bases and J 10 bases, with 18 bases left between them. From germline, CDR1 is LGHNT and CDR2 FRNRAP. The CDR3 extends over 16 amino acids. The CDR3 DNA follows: TGTGCTAGTGGTTTGACCTCGACAGGTTTATCGTCACCCCTCCACTTT. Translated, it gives CASGLTSTGLSSPLHF. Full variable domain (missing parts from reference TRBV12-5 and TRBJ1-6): DARVTQTPRHKVTEMGQEVTMRCQPILGHNTVFWYRQTMMQGLELLAYFRNRAPLDDSGMPKDRFSAEMPDATLATLKIQPSEPRDSAVYFCASGLTSTGLSSPLHFGNGTRLTVT.

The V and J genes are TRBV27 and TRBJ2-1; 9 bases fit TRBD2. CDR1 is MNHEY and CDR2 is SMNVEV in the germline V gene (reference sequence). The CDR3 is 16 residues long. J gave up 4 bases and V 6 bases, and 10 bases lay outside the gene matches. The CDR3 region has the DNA TGTGCCAGCAGGGCCCCTAGCGGGGCTACATACAATGAGCAGTTCTTC. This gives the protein CASRAPSGATYNEQFF.

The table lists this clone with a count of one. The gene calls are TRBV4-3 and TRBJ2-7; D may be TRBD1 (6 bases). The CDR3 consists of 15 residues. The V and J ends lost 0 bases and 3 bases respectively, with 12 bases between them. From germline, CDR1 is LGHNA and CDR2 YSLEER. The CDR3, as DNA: TGCGCCAGCAGCCAAGAAACAGGGAGACTCTACGAGCAGTACTTC. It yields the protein CASSQETGRLYEQYF.

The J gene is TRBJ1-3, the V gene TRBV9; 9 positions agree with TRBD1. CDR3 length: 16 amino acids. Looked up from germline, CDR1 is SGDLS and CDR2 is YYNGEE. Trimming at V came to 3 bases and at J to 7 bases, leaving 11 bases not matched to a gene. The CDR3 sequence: CASSEQGQGVGNTIYF. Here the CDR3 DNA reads TGTGCCAGCAGCGAACAGGGACAGGGTGTGGGGAACACCATATATTTT.

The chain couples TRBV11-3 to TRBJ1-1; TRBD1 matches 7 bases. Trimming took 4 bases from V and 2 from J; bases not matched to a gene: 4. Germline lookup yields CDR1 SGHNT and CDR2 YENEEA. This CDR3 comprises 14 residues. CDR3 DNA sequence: TGTGCCAGCAGCTCGGGACAGCCAAACACTGAAGCTTTCTTT. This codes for CASSSGQPNTEAFF.

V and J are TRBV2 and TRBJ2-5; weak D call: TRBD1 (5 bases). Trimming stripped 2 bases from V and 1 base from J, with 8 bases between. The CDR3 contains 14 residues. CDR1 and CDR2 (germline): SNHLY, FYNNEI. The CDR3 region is CASSEYRIQETQYF. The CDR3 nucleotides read TGTGCCAGCAGTGAATACAGGATCCAAGAGACCCAGTACTTC.

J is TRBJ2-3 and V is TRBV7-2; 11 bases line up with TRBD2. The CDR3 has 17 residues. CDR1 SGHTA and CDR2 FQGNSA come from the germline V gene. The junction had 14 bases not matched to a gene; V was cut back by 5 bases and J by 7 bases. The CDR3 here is CASSEIPLAGGMNTQYF. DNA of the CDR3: TGTGCCAGCAGCGAAATACCGCTAGCGGGGGGCATGAATACGCAGTATTTT. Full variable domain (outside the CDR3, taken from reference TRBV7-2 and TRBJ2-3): GAGVSQSPSNKVTEKGKDVELRCDPISGHTALYWYRQSLGQGLEFLIYFQGNSAPDKSGLPSDRFSAERTGGSVSTLTIQRTQQEDSAVYLCASSEIPLAGGMNTQYFGPGTRLTVL.

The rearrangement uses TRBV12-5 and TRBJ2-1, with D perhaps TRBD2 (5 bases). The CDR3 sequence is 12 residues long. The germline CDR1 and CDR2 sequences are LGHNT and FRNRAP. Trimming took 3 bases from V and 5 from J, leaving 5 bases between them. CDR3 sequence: CASGFGDNEQFF. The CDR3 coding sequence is TGTGCTAGTGGTTTCGGGGACAATGAGCAGTTCTTC.

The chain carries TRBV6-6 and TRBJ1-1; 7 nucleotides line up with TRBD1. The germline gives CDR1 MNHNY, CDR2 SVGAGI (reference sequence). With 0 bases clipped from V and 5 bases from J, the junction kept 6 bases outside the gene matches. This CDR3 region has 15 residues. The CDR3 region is CASSYSDRVRTEAFF. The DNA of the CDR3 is TGTGCCAGCAGTTACTCAGACAGGGTGAGAACTGAAGCTTTCTTT.

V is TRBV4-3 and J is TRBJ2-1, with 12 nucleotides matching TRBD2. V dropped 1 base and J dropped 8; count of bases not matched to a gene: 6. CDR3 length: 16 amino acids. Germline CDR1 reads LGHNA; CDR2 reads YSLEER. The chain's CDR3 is CASSQVPSGGADEQFF. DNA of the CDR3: TGCGCCAGCAGCCAAGTGCCTAGCGGGGGGGCCGATGAGCAGTTCTTC.

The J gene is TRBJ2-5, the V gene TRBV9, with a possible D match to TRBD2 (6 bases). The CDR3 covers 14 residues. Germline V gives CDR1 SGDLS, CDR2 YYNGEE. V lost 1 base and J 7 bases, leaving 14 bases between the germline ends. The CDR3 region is CASSVQRAGGTQYF. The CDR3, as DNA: TGTGCCAGCAGCGTACAGAGGGCCGGGGGGACCCAGTACTTC.

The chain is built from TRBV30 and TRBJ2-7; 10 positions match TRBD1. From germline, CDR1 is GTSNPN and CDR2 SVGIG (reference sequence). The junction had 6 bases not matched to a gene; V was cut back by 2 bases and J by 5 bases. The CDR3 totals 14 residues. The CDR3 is CAWSSGQGDHEQYF. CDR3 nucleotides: TGTGCCTGGAGTTCTGGACAGGGGGATCACGAGCAGTACTTC.

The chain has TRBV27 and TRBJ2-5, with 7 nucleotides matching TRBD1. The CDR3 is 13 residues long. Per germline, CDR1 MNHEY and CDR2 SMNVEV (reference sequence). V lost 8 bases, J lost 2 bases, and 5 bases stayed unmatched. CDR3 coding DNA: TGTGCCAGCCGGGACAGTACACAAGAGACCCAGTACTTC. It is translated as CASRDSTQETQYF.

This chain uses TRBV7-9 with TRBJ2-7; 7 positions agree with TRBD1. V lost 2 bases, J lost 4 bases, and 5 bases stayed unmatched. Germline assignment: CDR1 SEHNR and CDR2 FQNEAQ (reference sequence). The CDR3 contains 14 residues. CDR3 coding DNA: TGTGCCAGCAGCTTAAGCACAGGGGAATACGAGCAGTACTTC. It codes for CASSLSTGEYEQYF.

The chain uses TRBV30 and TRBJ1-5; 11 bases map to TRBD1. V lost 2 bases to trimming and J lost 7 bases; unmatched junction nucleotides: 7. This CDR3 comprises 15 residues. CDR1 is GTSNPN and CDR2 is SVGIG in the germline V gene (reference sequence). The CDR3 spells CAWSMVGDRGQPQHF. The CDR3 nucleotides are TGTGCCTGGAGTATGGTAGGGGACAGGGGGCAGCCCCAGCATTTT.

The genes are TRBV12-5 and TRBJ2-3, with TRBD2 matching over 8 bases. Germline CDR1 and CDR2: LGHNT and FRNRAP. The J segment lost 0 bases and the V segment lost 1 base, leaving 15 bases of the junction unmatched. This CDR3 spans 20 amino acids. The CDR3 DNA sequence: TGTGCTAGTGGTTTGGCACCGAGGGCGGGGGGTCTTTTGAGCACAGATACGCAGTATTTT. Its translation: CASGLAPRAGGLLSTDTQYF.

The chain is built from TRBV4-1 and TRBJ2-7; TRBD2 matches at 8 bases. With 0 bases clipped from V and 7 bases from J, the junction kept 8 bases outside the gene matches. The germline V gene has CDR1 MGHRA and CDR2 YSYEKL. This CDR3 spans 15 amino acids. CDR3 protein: CASSQDRGGTREQYF. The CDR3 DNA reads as TGCGCCAGCAGCCAAGATCGCGGGGGGACCCGGGAGCAGTACTTC.

Here the CDR3 reads CASSGEGAKWYEQYF. The CDR3 DNA sequence: TGTGCCAGCAGTGGGGAAGGGGCCAAGTGGTACGAGCAGTACTTC. The J gene is TRBJ2-7, the V gene TRBV7-2, with D tentatively TRBD1 (5 bases). The germline V gene encodes CDR1 SGHTA and CDR2 FQGNSA. The germline V and J ends were trimmed by 6 bases and 4 bases, with 19 bases remaining between them. The CDR3 runs to 15 residues.